The rows below give T cell receptor beta chains drawn from one sample of a study of blood T cell repertoires in COVID-19. Repertoires were generated with immunoSEQ multiplex PCR, while TCRdb's copy carries only in-frame clones and drops some. The repertoire holds some 110,000 clones, roughly 86% seen once, with around 4.5% in the top ten. Specimen: peripheral blood. The receptors were sampled from a man aged 40-49 years with acute or convalescent COVID-19. Each CDR3 is given with its conserved first and last residue. D genes are given only for firm matches. Some rows mark clone size as missing; the rest say once, few, many or name a class of expanded clone.

v_call,d_call,j_call,clone_size,cdr3_nt,cdr3_aa
TRBV2,NA,TRBJ1-2,NA,TGTGCCAGCAGTGACCGGGGGGCCTATGGCTACACCTTC,CASSDRGAYGYTF
TRBV12-2,NA,TRBJ1-1,once,TGTGCAAGTCGCTCTCGAGGGGGTGAATCTATGAACACTGAAGCTTTCTTT,CASRSRGGESMNTEAFF
TRBV19,TRBD2,TRBJ2-1,NA,TGTGCCAGTAGTTCGGGACTAGCCAATGAGCAGTTCTTC,CASSSGLANEQFF
TRBV6-2/TRBV6-3,TRBD1,TRBJ1-5,NA,TGTGCCAGCAGTTACTCGAGGACAGGGGGAACCCAGCATTTT,CASSYSRTGGTQHF
TRBV12-3/TRBV12-4,NA,TRBJ1-1,NA,TGTGCCAGCAGTTTATCGGGGAACACTGAAGCTTTCTTT,CASSLSGNTEAFF
TRBV6-2/TRBV6-3,TRBD2,TRBJ2-5,NA,TGTGCCAGCAGTCCACCCCTCTTAGCGGGGGGCAGGGGGATCGAGACCCAGTACTTC,CASSPPLLAGGRGIETQYF
TRBV27,NA,TRBJ1-5,NA,TGTGCCAGCAGTTTATCCCCCAGGGGTGGCCAGCCCCAGCATTTT,CASSLSPRGGQPQHF
TRBV19,NA,TRBJ1-5,NA,TGTGCCAGTAGGCTAATTCAGCAGGGGTGGAATCAGCCCCAGCATTTT,CASRLIQQGWNQPQHF
TRBV5-4,NA,TRBJ2-1,NA,TGTGCCAGCAGCCCCCCGACAGATGAGCAGTTCTTC,CASSPPTDEQFF
TRBV27,TRBD1,TRBJ1-4,NA,TGTGCCAGCAGGGAGACAGGGGAACGAGAAAAACTGTTTTTT,CASRETGEREKLFF
TRBV2,TRBD2,TRBJ2-5,NA,TGTGCCAGCGGGACTAGGTCTCAAGAGACCCAGTACTTC,CASGTRSQETQYF
TRBV19,NA,TRBJ1-3,NA,TGTGCCAGTACCCAACCCCGAGACAGTCCTGGAAACACCATATATTTT,CASTQPRDSPGNTIYF
TRBV5-4,NA,TRBJ2-7,few,TGTGCCAGCAGCTTACACCCGCAGGAACTGTACTTC,CASSLHPQELYF
TRBV19,NA,TRBJ1-4,NA,TGTGCCAGTAGTATAGGGCAGGCCCGGGGAGGACTGTTTTTT,CASSIGQARGGLFF
TRBV19,NA,TRBJ1-2,NA,TGTGCCAGTAGTGTCAACAGGGAGGGGCACTATGGCTACACCTTC,CASSVNREGHYGYTF
TRBV5-1,TRBD1,TRBJ2-1,NA,TGCGCCAGCACAGGGACAGTTAACAATGAGCAGTTCTTC,CASTGTVNNEQFF
TRBV2,NA,TRBJ2-5,NA,TGTGCAGGACATACAGGGCAAAAAGAGACCCAGTACTTC,CAGHTGQKETQYF
TRBV6-2/TRBV6-3,NA,TRBJ1-1,NA,TGTGCCAGCAGTTACTCGAATTGGGGGGGCACTGAAGCTTTCTTT,CASSYSNWGGTEAFF
TRBV19,NA,TRBJ1-1,NA,TGTGCCAGTAGTTTGCAGGGGCCGCGGAACACTGAAGCTTTCTTT,CASSLQGPRNTEAFF
TRBV2,TRBD2,TRBJ2-3,NA,TGTGCCAGCACTTTGATAGCGGGAGGTCCAGATACGCAGTATTTT,CASTLIAGGPDTQYF
TRBV4-2,NA,TRBJ1-5,NA,TGTGCCAGCAGCCAAGAACCCTATAGCAATCAGCCCCAGCATTTT,CASSQEPYSNQPQHF
TRBV3-1/TRBV3-2,NA,TRBJ2-1,once,TGTGCCAGCAGCCAAGACCCCGGAAGAGGGTCCTACAATGAGCAGTTCTTC,CASSQDPGRGSYNEQFF
TRBV5-6,TRBD1,TRBJ1-2,NA,TGTGCCAGCAGCTTGGGGACAGGGGGTACATCCTATGGCTACACCTTC,CASSLGTGGTSYGYTF
TRBV21-1,NA,TRBJ2-1,once,TGTGCCAGCACCCCCCGGGCTAGAGAGGAGGATGAGCAGTTCTTC,CASTPRAREEDEQFF
TRBV6-6,NA,TRBJ2-1,NA,TGTGCCATTACGATGAGTGGACAGTACAATGAGCAGTTCTTC,CAITMSGQYNEQFF
TRBV24-1,TRBD1,TRBJ2-1,NA,TGTGCCACCAGTGACCCCGGGACAGAGGGGCGGAATGAGCAGTTCTTC,CATSDPGTEGRNEQFF
TRBV7-9,NA,TRBJ2-5,NA,TGTGCCAGCAGCTTTGTCCTTCAGGTTAGGCAAGAGACCCAGTACTTC,CASSFVLQVRQETQYF
TRBV4-1,NA,TRBJ1-2,NA,TGCGCCAGCAGCCAAGAGGGCGGGAACTATGGCTACACCTTC,CASSQEGGNYGYTF